The entry that follows covers one TCR beta chain sequence. The table lists this clone with a count of one. What this receptor recognizes is not known. Base qualities are not recorded, but no much larger clone differs from it by a single base. The method behind the library was the immunoSEQ multiplex PCR assay. For the multiplex PCR, a mixture combining 60 forward primers for TCR Vbeta segments and 13 reverse primers for TCR Jbeta segments was used. The CDR3 region of rearranged TCR beta genes was amplified from genomic DNA by a multiplex PCR assay. On the Illumina HiSeq System, the amplified TCR beta libraries were sequenced as 87-base-pair reads. Per the authors' processing: A later analysis tallied 75 million to 95 million unique TCR beta chains across the 640 or so repertoires, and 10 million to 11 million of those chains were shared by two or more donors. To remove PCR and sequencing errors, raw reads were error-corrected and collapsed into unique sequences using a nearest-neighbor algorithm that merged closely related sequences. To assign V, D and J gene segments, CDR3 sequences were aligned to IMGT reference sequences. For a sequence to be retained, at least a six-nucleotide match to both a V gene segment and a J gene segment was required. Rearrangements were called productive when the CDR3 lacked stop codons and stayed in frame with V and J; all others were non-productive. CDR3 was defined according to IMGT convention as the region running from the second conserved V-encoded cysteine to the conserved J-encoded phenylalanine. Sequences without an unambiguous match to a single V gene segment were excluded from the earlier analysis of approximately 560 of the donors. In an earlier analysis of more than 500 of the donors, a V segment was called functional when productive rearrangements were above 56.7%, and segregating when the standard deviation between donors exceeded 5%. A statistical classification framework was built to diagnose cytomegalovirus status from the catalog of TCR beta chain sequences. In a later analysis, TCR nucleotide sequences were compared against IMGT/GENE-DB human TR gene sequences so that V and J genes could be assigned. In a later analysis, CDR3 sequences and most-parsimonious VDJ recombination scenarios were assigned using the TCRdist pipeline. In a later analysis, every TCR beta chain was defined by the combination of its CDR3 amino acid sequence and its V-gene family, and reads without a unique V-gene family were dropped. A later analysis removed 500 to 650 highly shared, low-generation-probability nucleotide sequences to deal with suspected cross-contamination and a sequencing artifact. In a later analysis, a clonal expansion index for each public chain was calculated from normalized within-repertoire ranks of inferred template counts. In a later analysis, generation probabilities were computed using a VDJ recombination model fitted to out-of-frame rearrangements, and the results were checked against IGoR. In a later analysis, TCR-TCR, TCR-HLA and TCR-CMV co-occurrence was scored with hypergeometric tests, and a repertoire-size bias correction was applied to TCR pairs. False discovery rates were estimated in a later analysis by permuting HLA or CMV assignments 20 times. A later analysis grouped co-occurring TCRs with DBSCAN, adding TCRdist sequence similarity when clustering within HLA-allele-positive subsets. For co-occurrence clustering, repertoires with fewer than 30,000 or more than 120,000 public chains were excluded, along with four to six repertoires with anomalous nucleotide sharing. This immuneACCESS table, as held by TCRdb, lists in-frame sequences with V and J called but not all clones. Of the missing ones, under half trace to an unresolved V gene in checked studies; the others have no known cause. V and J calls and clone size are given by that table; D and trimming were obtained from the DNA. The sample table lists 95,000 to 120,000 clones, approximately 83% of them with a count of one. The biggest ten clones account for roughly 2.6% of the sample.

The CDR3, from cysteine to phenylalanine, totals 13 residues. Left in the record is the CDR3 DNA by itself, 39 bases read in frame from the first base. Via the germline V gene, CDR1 is SQVTM and CDR2 ANQGSEA. Trimming takes 4 bases from V and 5 bases from J, and the germline ends sit 14 bases apart. The cohort was made up of about 670 healthy bone marrow donors. At the time of sampling, all cohort members were nominally healthy, though unrecorded immune exposures were likely present. The donor was CMV seronegative and was included in the group of about 400 seronegative cohort members. A peripheral blood sample was provided by each donor, and peripheral blood mononuclear cells were used for TCR beta sequencing. The Qiagen DNeasy Blood Extraction Kit was used to extract genomic DNA from the blood cell samples. This record comes from a study of cytomegalovirus exposure and HLA in healthy donors (dated by TCRdb to about 2017). Some background on the complete study: According to an earlier analysis of around 600 of the donors, some 180 million T cells yielded 90 million to 140 million unique TCR beta sequences and about 280 Gb of sequence data. Roughly 300 gigabases of sequencing data and approximately 85 million unique TCR sequences were included in an early release covering under 650 HLA-typed donors. To predict cytomegalovirus infection status, the study combined high-throughput TCR immunosequencing, statistical association of individual TCRs with disease status, and machine learning. The T cell repertoires of roughly 660 subjects were profiled by immunosequencing and related to cytomegalovirus serostatus. Several DR-DQ haplotypes were treated as single units for association and clustering because of strong linkage in the cohort. Of the 398 genotyped donors, about 80% fell in the genetic ancestry cluster associated with self-reported Caucasian donors. Rather than using new phenotypic data, the later analysis identified candidate immune exposures from TCR beta sequences and from how often those sequences occurred across donors. All discovery cohort repertoires had been generated on a single sequencing platform. Among roughly 400 genotyped donors of the cohort, an average of around 240,000 unique TCR beta nucleotide sequences were sequenced per donor, roughly 20% of them non-productive. A later analysis re-analyzed previously published TCR beta repertoires from several hundred donors and added high-resolution HLA genotyping to study TCR occurrence patterns. Genome-wide SNP genotypes for about 65% of the 666 donors were used in a later genetic analysis, which treated that subset as a discovery cohort. The aim of the study was to test whether cataloging public T cell receptors could identify signatures of past pathogen exposure. An earlier analysis of roughly 600 of the donors used high-throughput TCR beta sequencing to judge whether each TCR beta V gene segment behaved as functional or pseudogenic. Donor age, sex, ethnicity and CMV serostatus were collected together with the repertoire data. HLA typing covered class I and class II loci at four-digit resolution. In addition to the first cohort of several hundred subjects, a separate validation cohort of 130 or so different subjects was used. The number of donors typed differed by locus, with roughly 629-640 for A, B, C, DRB1 and DQB1, 522 for DQA1, 600 to 610 for DPA1, and under 490 for DPB1.

Study-wide conclusions, independent of this receptor: The study listed approximately 150 TCR beta chains as associated with cytomegalovirus. In an earlier analysis of 587 of the donors, most TCR beta V segments appeared in productive rearrangements about 90% or about 30% of the time, broadly matching IMGT annotations. In a later genetic analysis, a missense DCLRE1C variant was associated with V-gene and J-gene trimming of TCR beta chains, and the association was replicated in an independent cohort. Most CMV-associated TCR beta chains appeared to be HLA-restricted in a later analysis, and the HLA associations seemed to be driven largely by CMV exposure. In a later analysis, the rate of TCR association differed among HLA loci, with DRB1 alleles having the most associated TCRs and HLA-C alleles having the fewest. The classifier was reported to diagnose cytomegalovirus status with high specificity and sensitivity in both the original and validation cohorts. This cohort had only TCR beta chains sequenced, and the lack of alpha or paired-chain data limited which features could be detected. Sequencing depth was assumed to be roughly uniform across donors in the presence/absence analyses, though that assumption may not hold. A cluster of highly shared sequence variants was judged likely to be a technical artifact of the sequencing pipeline. In vitro tests confirmed that a few of the cytomegalovirus-associated TCR beta chains recognize cytomegalovirus antigens. Strong co-occurrence of HLA alleles, especially DR and DQ, made assigning TCR associations to individual alleles difficult. The 87-base-pair reads could not distinguish some IMGT-functional V segments, including TRBV6-2 and TRBV6-3, so those segments were excluded. A further reported finding was that TCR beta sequences accurately predicted the HLA-A and HLA-B alleles for most subjects in the first cohort. According to the authors, the approach could potentially be generalized to other disease states and immunological phenotypes. Fewer than 20 rarely observed V segments, including chromosome 9 orphons, were excluded from the earlier analysis of just under 600 of the donors because counts were too low. For the cohort, immune exposure information was limited to CMV serostatus. Compared with equally common non-associated chains, HLA-associated TCR beta chains in a later analysis were more clonally expanded and had lower generation probabilities. Linkage disequilibrium might explain the correlated functional status among segregating V segments, but an unknown experimental factor could not be ruled out. Because HLA typing was missing for some donors at each locus, association tests included only the typed subset. A later analysis associated roughly 17,000 TCR beta sequences with specific HLA alleles at a false discovery rate of 0.05. A later analysis reported that several top co-occurrence clusters appeared linked to parvovirus B19, influenza, CMV and Epstein-Barr virus. According to a later genetic analysis, donors in an Asian-associated ancestry cluster had fewer N-insertions in productive TCRs than the approximately 700-donor mean. Across donors, most TCR sequences were observed very rarely, whereas some public TCRs were present in many individuals.

This receptor was obtained from a woman under 30 in good health and CMV-seronegative. Sequenced input: PBMCs. Rearrangement joined TRBV29-1 to TRBJ1-2; a tentative D call is TRBD1 (6 bases match). The nucleotide sequence is TGCAGCGTTGTGGGGGCGCGAGGTTATGGCTACACCTTC. The encoded protein is CSVVGARGYGYTF.